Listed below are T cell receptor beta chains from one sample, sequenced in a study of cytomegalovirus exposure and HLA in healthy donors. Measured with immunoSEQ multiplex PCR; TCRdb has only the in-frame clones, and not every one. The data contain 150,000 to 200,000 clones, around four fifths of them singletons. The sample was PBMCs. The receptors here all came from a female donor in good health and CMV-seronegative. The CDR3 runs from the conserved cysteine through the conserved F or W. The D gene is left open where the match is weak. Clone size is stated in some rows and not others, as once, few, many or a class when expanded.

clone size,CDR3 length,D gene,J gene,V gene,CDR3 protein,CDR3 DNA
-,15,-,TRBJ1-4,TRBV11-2,CASSPQTDRSRKLFF,TGTGCCAGCAGCCCCCAGACAGACCGGTCGCGAAAACTGTTTTTT
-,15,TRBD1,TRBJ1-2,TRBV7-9,CASSTGTGVGYGYTF,TGTGCCAGCAGCACGGGGACAGGGGTCGGTTATGGCTACACCTTC
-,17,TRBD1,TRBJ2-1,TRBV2,CASSELPGQGRVNEQFF,TGTGCCAGCAGTGAGCTACCGGGACAGGGGAGGGTCAATGAGCAGTTCTTC
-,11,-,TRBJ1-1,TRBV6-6,CASSYREEAFF,TGTGCCAGCAGTTACAGGGAGGAAGCTTTCTTT
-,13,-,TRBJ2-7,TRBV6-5,CASSYLRGYEQYF,TGTGCCAGCAGTTACCTCCGGGGGTACGAGCAGTACTTC
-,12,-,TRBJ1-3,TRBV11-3,CASSLEADTIYF,TGTGCCAGCAGCTTAGAGGCGGACACCATATATTTT
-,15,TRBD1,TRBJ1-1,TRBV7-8,CASSWTGTVNTEAFF,TGTGCCAGCAGCTGGACCGGGACAGTGAACACTGAAGCTTTCTTT
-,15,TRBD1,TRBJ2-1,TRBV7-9,CASSSGTGVGNEQFF,TGTGCCAGCAGTTCCGGGACAGGGGTGGGCAATGAGCAGTTCTTC
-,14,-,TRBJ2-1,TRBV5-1,CASSLEEGRNEQFF,TGCGCCAGCAGCTTGGAGGAGGGGCGAAATGAGCAGTTCTTC
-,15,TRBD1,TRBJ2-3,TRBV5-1,CASTGIGQGPDTQYF,TGCGCCAGCACCGGGATCGGACAGGGCCCAGATACGCAGTATTTT
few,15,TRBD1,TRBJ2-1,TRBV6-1,CASSDGTGFYNEQFF,TGTGCCAGCAGTGACGGGACAGGGTTCTACAATGAGCAGTTCTTC
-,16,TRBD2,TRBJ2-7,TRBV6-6,CASSTGSGRSSYEQYF,TGTGCCAGCAGTACGGGGAGCGGGAGGAGCTCCTACGAGCAGTACTTC
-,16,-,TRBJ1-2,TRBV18,CASSPPGHQTNYGYTF,TGTGCCAGCTCACCACCGGGACACCAAACTAACTATGGCTACACCTTC
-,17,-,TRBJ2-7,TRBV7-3,CASSLMPPTPQGVEQYF,TGTGCCAGCAGCTTAATGCCCCCGACGCCTCAAGGGGTCGAGCAGTACTTC
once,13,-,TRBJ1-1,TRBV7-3,CASSLSLRGQAFF,TGTGCCAGCAGCTTAAGTTTGCGGGGGCAAGCTTTCTTT
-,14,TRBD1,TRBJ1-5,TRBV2,CASSFSDRGQPQHF,TGTGCCAGCAGTTTTTCGGACAGGGGTCAGCCCCAGCATTTT
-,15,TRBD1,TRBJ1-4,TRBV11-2,CASSNLQGTNEKLFF,TGTGCCAGCAGCAACCTACAGGGGACTAATGAAAAACTGTTTTTT
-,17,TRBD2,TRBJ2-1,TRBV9,CASSVGWREVAYNEQFF,TGTGCCAGCAGCGTAGGATGGCGGGAGGTAGCCTACAATGAGCAGTTCTTC
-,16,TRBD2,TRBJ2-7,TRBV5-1,CASSLDGIGRANEQYF,TGCGCCAGCAGCTTGGATGGTATCGGGAGGGCCAACGAGCAGTACTTC
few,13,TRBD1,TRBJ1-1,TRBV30,CAWEGQANTEAFF,TGTGCCTGGGAGGGACAGGCGAACACTGAAGCTTTCTTT
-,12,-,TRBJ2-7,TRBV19,CASSNGGYEQYF,TGTGCCAGTAGTAACGGAGGCTACGAGCAGTACTTC
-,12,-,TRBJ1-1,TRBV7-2,CASSLAAVEAFF,TGTGCCAGCAGCTTAGCGGCCGTTGAAGCTTTCTTT
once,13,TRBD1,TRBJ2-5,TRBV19,CASRKGQGETQYF,TGTGCCAGTCGGAAGGGACAGGGAGAGACCCAGTACTTC
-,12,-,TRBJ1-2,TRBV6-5,CASSWAGGGYTF,TGTGCCAGCTCCTGGGCAGGAGGAGGCTACACCTTC
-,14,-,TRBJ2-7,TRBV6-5,CASSYSTPGYEQYF,TGTGCCAGCAGTTACTCTACGCCAGGGTACGAGCAGTACTTC
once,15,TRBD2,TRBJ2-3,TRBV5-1,CASSLLAGDADTQYF,TGCGCCAGCAGCTTACTAGCGGGAGACGCAGATACGCAGTATTTT
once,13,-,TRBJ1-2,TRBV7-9,CASTQGWGYGYTF,TGTGCCAGCACACAGGGTTGGGGCTATGGCTACACCTTC
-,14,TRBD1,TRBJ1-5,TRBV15,CATSMDRVGQPQHF,TGTGCCACCAGCATGGACAGGGTGGGTCAGCCCCAGCATTTT
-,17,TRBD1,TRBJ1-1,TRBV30,CAWLPDRGIPMNTEAFF,TGTGCCTGGCTACCCGACAGGGGGATCCCCATGAACACTGAAGCTTTCTTT
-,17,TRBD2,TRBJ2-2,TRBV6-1,CASSEGTSGRNTGELFF,TGTGCCAGCAGTGAAGGAACTAGCGGGAGAAACACCGGGGAGCTGTTTTTT
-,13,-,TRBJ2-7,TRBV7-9,CASSPQGNYEQYF,TGTGCCAGCAGCCCACAGGGAAACTACGAGCAGTACTTC
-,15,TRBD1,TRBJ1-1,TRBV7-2,CASSSGQGARTEAFF,TGTGCCAGCAGCTCCGGACAGGGGGCGCGGACTGAAGCTTTCTTT
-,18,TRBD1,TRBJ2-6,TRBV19,CASSTVPGQVRGANVLTF,TGTGCCAGTAGCACCGTCCCGGGACAGGTTCGAGGGGCCAACGTCCTGACTTTC
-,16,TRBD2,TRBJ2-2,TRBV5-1,CASSFITSGKPGELFF,TGCGCCAGCAGCTTTATCACTAGCGGGAAGCCCGGGGAGCTGTTTTTT
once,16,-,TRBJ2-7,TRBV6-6,CASSYSDMGHTYEQYF,TGTGCCAGCAGTTACTCTGACATGGGGCACACCTACGAGCAGTACTTC
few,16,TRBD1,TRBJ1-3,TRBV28,CASSSTGGASGNTIYF,TGTGCCAGCAGTTCGACAGGGGGCGCATCTGGAAACACCATATATTTT
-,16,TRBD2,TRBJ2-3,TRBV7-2,CASSLGTSGTTDTQYF,TGTGCCAGCAGCCTCGGGACTAGCGGGACCACAGATACGCAGTATTTT
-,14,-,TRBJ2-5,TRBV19,CASSIEGGGKTQYF,TGTGCCAGTAGTATAGAAGGGGGCGGGAAGACCCAGTACTTC
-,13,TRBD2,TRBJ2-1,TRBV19,CATSGTNYNEQFF,TGTGCCACCTCAGGGACTAACTACAATGAGCAGTTCTTC
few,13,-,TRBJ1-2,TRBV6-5,CASRSQANYGYTF,TGTGCCAGCAGGTCCCAGGCGAACTATGGCTACACCTTC
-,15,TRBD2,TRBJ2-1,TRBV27,CASSFLAGGHNEQFF,TGTGCCAGCAGTTTTTTGGCGGGAGGGCACAATGAGCAGTTCTTC
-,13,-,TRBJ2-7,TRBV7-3,CASSLSQGYEQYF,TGTGCCAGCAGCCTTAGCCAGGGCTACGAGCAGTACTTC
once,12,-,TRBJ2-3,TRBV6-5,CASSYTGDTQYF,TGTGCCAGCAGTTATACGGGTGATACGCAGTATTTT
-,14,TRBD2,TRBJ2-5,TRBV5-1,CASGLAGDVETQYF,TGCGCCAGCGGGCTAGCGGGAGACGTAGAGACCCAGTACTTC
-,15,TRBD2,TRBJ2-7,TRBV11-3,CASSLGTSGNYEQYF,TGTGCCAGCAGCTTGGGGACTAGCGGGAACTACGAGCAGTACTTC
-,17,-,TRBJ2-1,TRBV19,CASSSSAGASSYNEQFF,TGTGCCAGTAGTTCTTCTGCGGGCGCAAGCTCCTACAATGAGCAGTTCTTC
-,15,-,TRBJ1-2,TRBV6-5,CASSSQDIHAYGYTF,TGTGCCAGCAGTTCTCAGGACATCCATGCCTATGGCTACACCTTC
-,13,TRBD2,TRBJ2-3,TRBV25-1,CASSKRGTDTQYF,TGTGCCAGCAGTAAGCGGGGGACAGATACGCAGTATTTT
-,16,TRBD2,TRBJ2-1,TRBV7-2,CASSLARSGGAEEQFF,TGTGCCAGCAGCTTAGCGCGCAGCGGGGGGGCCGAGGAGCAGTTCTTC
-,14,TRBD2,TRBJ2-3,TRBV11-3,CASSFREGTDTQYF,TGTGCCAGCAGCTTCAGGGAGGGGACAGATACGCAGTATTTT
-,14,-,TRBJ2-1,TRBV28,CASSFRGAYNEQFF,TGTGCCAGCAGTTTTAGAGGAGCCTACAATGAGCAGTTCTTC